The 8 T cell receptor beta chains below were found in one sample sequenced in a study of shared clonotypes between healthy human individuals. Repertoires were generated with immunoSEQ multiplex PCR, while TCRdb's copy carries only in-frame clones and drops some. Of some 1.5 million clones detected, approximately 97% appear once; the ten largest clones hold 0.95% to 1.5%. Sequencing was done on a sample of naive CD4+ T cells sorted from blood. Subset: CD45RA+ positively selected. Receptors were obtained from a man aged 25-45 years in good health.

As concerns this clone: This same CDR3 is encoded by further DNA sequences in the sample. DNA of the CDR3: TGCGCCAGCAGCTTGGAGACCGGGGAGCTGTTTTTT. Protein product: CASSLETGELFF. V and J are TRBV5-1 and TRBJ2-2; D call uncertain. Per germline, CDR1 SGHRS and CDR2 YFSETQ. CDR3 size: 12 residues. Trimming removed 0 bases from V and 5 bases from J, with 2 bases in between.

The chain carries TRBV6-6 and TRBJ2-5, with 9 bases aligning to TRBD2. Germline values: CDR1 MNHNY, CDR2 SVGAGI (reference sequence). The CDR3 covers 15 residues. Trimming removed 6 bases from V and 4 bases from J; junction bases left unmatched: 9. The DNA for the CDR3 is TGTGCCAGCAGGGGGTTAGCGGGAGCGAGAGAGACCCAGTACTTC. It specifies CASRGLAGARETQYF.

The rearrangement joins TRBV5-1 to TRBJ1-1, with a weak D call TRBD1 (6 bases). This CDR3 is 16 amino acids long. Trimming took 2 bases from V and 1 from J, leaving 15 bases between them. The V gene's germline CDR1 is SGHRS and CDR2 YFSETQ. The CDR3, as DNA: TGCGCCAGCAGCTTACGACCTGGACAGACGAACACTGAAGCTTTCTTT. Its protein is CASSLRPGQTNTEAFF.

The rearrangement joins TRBV11-2 to TRBJ2-7, with TRBD2 matching over 10 bases. This CDR3 is 16 amino acids long. The V segment lost 3 bases and the J segment 2 bases; nucleotides outside the gene matches: 7. In germline, CDR1 is SGHAT, CDR2 FQNNGV. The CDR3 DNA follows: TGTGCCAGCAGCTTTCTAAGCGGGAGGGTTCCCTACGAGCAGTACTTC. Protein: CASSFLSGRVPYEQYF.

The J gene is TRBJ2-1, the V gene TRBV6-1, with 9 bases lining up with TRBD2. The V and J ends lost 4 bases and 10 bases, in that order; junction bases with no gene match: 11. This CDR3 is built from 15 residues. The germline V gene has CDR1 MNHNS and CDR2 SASEGT. The chain's CDR3 is CASSVPLASGNEQFF. CDR3 DNA: TGTGCCAGCAGTGTCCCCCTGGCTAGCGGGAACGAGCAGTTCTTC.

This clone has a single count. The rearrangement links TRBV2 to TRBJ1-5; no clear D gene. V lost 1 base, J lost 5 bases, and 15 bases lay in between. The germline CDR1 and CDR2 sequences are SNHLY and FYNNEI. This CDR3 spans 16 amino acids. CDR3 region: CASSEGGRRSYQPQHF. In nucleotides, the CDR3 is TGTGCCAGCAGTGAAGGAGGCCGCAGGAGTTATCAGCCCCAGCATTTT.

This chain joins TRBV28 and TRBJ2-5; the match to TRBD1 covers 7 bases. The trim removed 10 bases at V and 4 bases at J, leaving 6 bases unmatched. The germline V gene encodes CDR1 MDHEN and CDR2 SYDVKM. This CDR3 is built from 12 residues. The CDR3, as DNA: TGTGCCATCAATGACAGGGTAGAGACCCAGTACTTC. Protein sequence: CAINDRVETQYF.

The CDR3 spells CASGVWGKNIQYF. Here the CDR3 DNA reads TGTGCCAGTGGCGTTTGGGGTAAAAACATTCAGTACTTC. The genes are TRBV27 and TRBJ2-4; D is undetermined. Germline CDR1 is MNHEY and CDR2 is SMNVEV (reference sequence). Between the trimmed V and J ends, which lost 9 bases and 4 bases, there was a span of 13 bases. This CDR3 is built from 13 residues.